This T cell receptor (beta chain) came from a study of T cell changes during pregnancy in multiple sclerosis (dated by TCRdb to between 2018 and 2020). Study-wide context: In women with multiple sclerosis, the researchers looked at how the T cell repertoire shifted as pregnancy progressed.

With regard to this clone: Its target antigen remains unknown. Within one base of it there is no much larger clone, and no base qualities were kept.

Library preparation was by the immunoSEQ multiplex PCR assay. Sourced from immuneACCESS, this table was stored by TCRdb with only in-frame sequences that have V and J called. A share of the clones is absent; for the studies checked, an unresolved V gene accounts for under half, and the remainder has no known explanation. The sample table records 60,000 to 70,000 clones; roughly 89% of these occur just once. Clones ranked in the top ten supply roughly 1.5% of the sample. This TCR came from a female donor in good health, enrolled as a control in a pregnancy study. This sample comprised peripheral blood, obtained in the third trimester of pregnancy.

The DNA sequence is given as TGCGCCAGCAGTCAACCCAGTTTGAACACTGAAGCTTTCTTT. Its translation is CASSQPSLNTEAFF. The sequence links TRBV23-1 to TRBJ1-1; the D gene cannot be resolved reliably. TRBV23-1 qualifies as an ORF whose function is uncertain. Inclusive of the bounding cysteine and phenylalanine, the CDR3 is 14 residues long. The kept DNA is CDR3 alone, 42 bases in frame from the first base. V is cut by 2 bases and J by 0 bases, and the space between the germline ends is 7 bases.